A single sample is the source of the 6 T cell receptor beta chains below, sequenced in a study of T cell changes during pregnancy in multiple sclerosis. Here immunoSEQ multiplex PCR was the method, and the copy in TCRdb shows in-frame clones only, minus some. Among some 40,000 clones listed, 85% to 95% were seen once. The material was CD8+ T cells from peripheral blood mononuclear cells, obtained in the third trimester of pregnancy. The receptors derive from a female donor with multiple sclerosis, enrolled in a pregnancy study.

The chain uses TRBV4-1 and TRBJ2-2; D is possibly TRBD2 (6 bases). Trimming shortened V by 3 bases and J by 6 bases, and 17 bases separated the two germline ends. Germline V CDR1 and CDR2: MGHRA, YSYEKL. The CDR3 spans 16 residues. CDR3 DNA: TGCGCCAGCAGCCAGACGGGACTTGGGCCCTCCGGGGAGCTGTTTTTT. Its translation: CASSQTGLGPSGELFF.

The V and J genes are TRBV4-1 and TRBJ2-2; 13 bases align to TRBD2. Germline V CDR1 and CDR2: MGHRA, YSYEKL. The J segment lost 7 bases and the V segment lost 4 bases, leaving 12 bases of the junction unmatched. This CDR3 has 18 amino acids. The DNA of the CDR3 is TGCGCCAGCAGCCCCCGGACTAGCGGGGGCTGGGTCGGCGGGGAGCTGTTTTTT. Protein sequence: CASSPRTSGGWVGGELFF.

The CDR3 loop reads CASSYGRRGWEQFF. CDR3 sequence (DNA): TGTGCCAGCAGTTATGGCAGGAGGGGTTGGGAGCAGTTCTTC. This chain joins TRBV6-5 and TRBJ2-1, with D maybe TRBD2 (6 bases). CDR3 length: 14 residues. V lost 3 bases and J 10 bases, leaving 16 bases between the germline ends. In germline, CDR1 is MNHEY, CDR2 SVGAGI.

This clone occurred once. Written as DNA, the CDR3 is TGTGCCAGCAGCGTAGCCAGGGTGGGAACTGAAGCTTTCTTT. Translating it yields CASSVARVGTEAFF. The chain uses TRBV9 and TRBJ1-1, with D possibly TRBD1 on 5 matching bases. Trimming took off 0 bases at V and 5 bases at J, with 11 bases between the two ends. This CDR3 spans 14 amino acids. CDR1 is SGDLS, CDR2 YYNGEE, per germline.

The chain joins TRBV9 to TRBJ1-1; 7 bases match TRBD1. CDR3 size: 12 residues. Trimming removed 3 bases from V and 10 bases from J; junction bases left unmatched: 6. Germline V gene data show CDR1 as SGDLS and CDR2 as YYNGEE. CDR3 coding DNA: TGTGCCAGCAGCGAACCACAGGGGAGAGCTTTCTTT. This gives the protein CASSEPQGRAFF.

This sequence joins TRBV5-5 and TRBJ1-2, with 10 bases identical to TRBD1. Losses at the gene ends were 2 bases for V and 1 base for J; bases not matched to a gene: 8. Germline V gene lookup returns CDR1 SGHKS and CDR2 YYEKEE (reference sequence). The CDR3 is 17 residues long. CDR3 region: CASSLAKDRGFNYGYTF. The CDR3 DNA is TGTGCCAGCAGCTTAGCGAAGGACAGGGGGTTTAACTATGGCTACACCTTC. The whole variable domain, filled in from reference TRBV5-5 and TRBJ1-2, reads DAGVTQSPTHLIKTRGQQVTLRCSPISGHKSVSWYQQVLGQGPQFIFQYYEKEERGRGNFPDRFSARQFPNYSSELNVNALLLGDSALYLCASSLAKDRGFNYGYTFGSGTRLTVV.